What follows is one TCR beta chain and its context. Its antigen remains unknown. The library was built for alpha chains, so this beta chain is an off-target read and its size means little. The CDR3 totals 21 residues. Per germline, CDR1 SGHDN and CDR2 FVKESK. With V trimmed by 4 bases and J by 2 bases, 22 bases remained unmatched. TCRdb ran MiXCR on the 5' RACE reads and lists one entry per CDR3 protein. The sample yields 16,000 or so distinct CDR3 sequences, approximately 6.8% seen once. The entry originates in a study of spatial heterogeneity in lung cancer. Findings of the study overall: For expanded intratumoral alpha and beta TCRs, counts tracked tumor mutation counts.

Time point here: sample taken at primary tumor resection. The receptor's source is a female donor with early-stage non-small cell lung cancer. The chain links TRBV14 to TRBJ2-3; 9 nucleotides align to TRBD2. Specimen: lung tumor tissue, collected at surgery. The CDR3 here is CASSPNTASRGGLSYTDTQYF. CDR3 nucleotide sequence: TGTGCCAGCAGCCCAAATACAGCTTCGCGGGGGGGCCTCAGCTACACAGATACGCAGTATTTT.